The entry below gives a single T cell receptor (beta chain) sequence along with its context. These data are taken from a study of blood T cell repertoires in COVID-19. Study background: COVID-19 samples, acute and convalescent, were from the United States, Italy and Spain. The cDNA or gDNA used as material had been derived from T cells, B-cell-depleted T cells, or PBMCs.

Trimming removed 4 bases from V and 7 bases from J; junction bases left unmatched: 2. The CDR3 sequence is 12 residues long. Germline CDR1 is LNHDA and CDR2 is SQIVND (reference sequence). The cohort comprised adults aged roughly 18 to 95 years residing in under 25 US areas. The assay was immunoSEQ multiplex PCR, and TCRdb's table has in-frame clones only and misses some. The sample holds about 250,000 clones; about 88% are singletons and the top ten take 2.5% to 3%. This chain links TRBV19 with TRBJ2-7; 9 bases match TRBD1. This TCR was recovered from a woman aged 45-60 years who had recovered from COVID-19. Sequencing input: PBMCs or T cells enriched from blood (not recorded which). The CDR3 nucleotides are TGTGCCAGTAGTAACAGGGGGCAGGAGCAGTACTTC. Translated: CASSNRGQEQYF.